Listed below are T cell receptor beta chains from one sample, sequenced in a study of blood T cells in healthy people across ages. TCRdb used MiXCR to reprocess the 5' RACE reads, holding one entry per CDR3 protein. Of 700,000 to 1,000,000 distinct CDR3 sequences in the sample, under 45% were seen once. The sequenced material came from blood. These receptor sequences come from a man between 60 and 70 years old in good health. Each CDR3 is given with its conserved first and last residue. Each record gives: J gene, clone size, D gene, V gene, CDR3 protein, CDR3 DNA. A D gene is named only where the DNA matches it firmly. Size is stated for part of the rows, as once, few or many counts, or as a class when the clone is expanded.

TRBJ1-4,NA,NA,TRBV7-9,CASSPGGGEKLFF,TGTGCCAGCAGCCCAGGAGGCGGGGAAAAACTGTTTTTT
TRBJ2-7,NA,TRBD1,TRBV14,CASSPNRVGHRGDGEQYF,TGTGCCAGCAGCCCAAATAGAGTGGGACACAGGGGTGATGGCGAGCAGTACTTC
TRBJ1-1,once,NA,TRBV27,CASSSPYSMSTEAFF,TGTGCCAGCAGTTCCCCCTATTCTATGAGCACTGAAGCTTTCTTT
TRBJ1-4,once,NA,TRBV28,CASSFPTAANEKLFF,TGTGCCAGCAGTTTCCCGACAGCAGCTAATGAAAAACTGTTTTTT
TRBJ2-5,few,NA,TRBV7-6,CASSLGPRAQETQYF,TGTGCCAGCAGCTTAGGTCCGAGAGCGCAAGAGACCCAGTACTTC
TRBJ1-2,NA,NA,TRBV28,CASTPGYGYTF,TGTGCCAGCACCCCGGGATATGGCTACACCTTC
TRBJ2-7,NA,TRBD1,TRBV5-1,CASSFTTGTYEQYF,TGCGCCAGCAGCTTTACGACAGGGACCTACGAGCAGTACTTC
TRBJ2-3,NA,NA,TRBV7-3,CASSSGGITTDTQYF,TGTGCCAGCAGCTCCGGTGGGATCACCACAGATACGCAGTATTTT
TRBJ2-7,NA,NA,TRBV5-6,CASSQPAFATYEQYF,TGTGCCAGCAGCCAGCCCGCGTTTGCAACCTACGAGCAGTACTTC
TRBJ2-7,once,NA,TRBV6-5,CACKRLGGEYEQYF,TGTGCCTGCAAAAGACTGGGTGGAGAATACGAGCAGTACTTC
TRBJ2-6,NA,TRBD1,TRBV6-5,CASRDRGPGANVLTF,TGTGCCAGCAGAGACAGGGGGCCTGGGGCCAACGTCCTGACTTTC
TRBJ1-5,NA,NA,TRBV6-1,CASREGTENQPQHF,TGTGCCAGCCGGGAGGGGACCGAAAATCAGCCCCAGCATTTT
TRBJ2-7,once,NA,TRBV20-1,CSASDSGPYEQYF,TGCAGTGCTAGTGATAGCGGACCTTACGAGCAGTACTTC
TRBJ2-1,few,TRBD2,TRBV7-9,CASSSVAGGGDEQFF,TGTGCCAGCAGCTCGGTAGCGGGGGGAGGAGATGAGCAGTTCTTC
TRBJ2-5,few,TRBD2,TRBV24-1,CATSDSGAGAQQYF,TGTGCCACCAGTGATTCAGGAGCGGGGGCTCAACAGTACTTC
TRBJ2-7,NA,NA,TRBV11-3,CASSFKGSYEQYF,TGTGCCAGCAGCTTTAAGGGTTCCTACGAGCAGTACTTC
TRBJ2-7,few,TRBD1,TRBV13,CASSRRPKTTIGQGNYYEQYF,TGTGCCAGCAGCCGAAGACCGAAAACCACAATAGGACAGGGGAATTACTACGAGCAGTACTTC
TRBJ2-4,NA,TRBD1,TRBV6-2/TRBV6-3,CASTDRGQGMDIQYF,TGTGCCAGCACGGACAGGGGGCAGGGGATGGACATTCAGTACTTC
TRBJ2-7,few,TRBD1,TRBV7-2,CASSVGGRVSEQYF,TGTGCCAGCAGCGTAGGGGGCAGGGTTAGCGAGCAGTACTTC
TRBJ1-1,NA,NA,TRBV20-1,CSVPERPEAFF,TGCAGTGTCCCGGAACGGCCTGAAGCTTTCTTT
TRBJ2-5,few,TRBD2,TRBV7-2,CASSPTSGASRETQYF,TGTGCCAGCAGCCCCACTAGCGGGGCCTCGCGGGAGACCCAGTACTTC
TRBJ2-7,NA,TRBD1,TRBV5-6,CASSWGTGHEQYF,TGTGCCAGCAGCTGGGGGACAGGGCACGAGCAGTACTTC
TRBJ2-7,NA,NA,TRBV30,CAHRPREIIYEQYF,TGTGCCCACCGTCCAAGGGAAATTATTTACGAGCAGTACTTC
TRBJ1-6,NA,NA,TRBV5-1,CASSPDGGGLNSPLHF,TGCGCCAGCAGCCCAGACGGGGGAGGGTTAAATTCACCCCTCCACTTT
TRBJ2-7,few,NA,TRBV5-1,CASSPGTGFTAREHNEQYF,TGCGCCAGCAGCCCAGGGACAGGATTTACGGCGCGGGAGCACAATGAGCAGTACTTC
TRBJ1-1,NA,TRBD1,TRBV7-8,CASSPLNRGLYTEAFF,TGTGCCAGCAGCCCCCTTAACAGGGGTTTATACACTGAAGCTTTCTTT
TRBJ1-2,NA,NA,TRBV20-1,CSATGFRYGYTF,TGCAGTGCTACAGGATTCCGCTATGGCTACACCTTC
TRBJ2-7,few,NA,TRBV3-1,CASSQDMFYEQYF,TGTGCCAGCAGCCAAGATATGTTCTACGAGCAGTACTTC
TRBJ1-2,NA,TRBD1,TRBV18,CASSPTTGDYGYTF,TGTGCCAGCTCACCCACGACAGGGGACTATGGCTACACCTTC
TRBJ2-5,NA,TRBD1,TRBV5-8,CASRDRASLRTQYF,TGTGCCAGCAGGGACAGGGCCTCGCTTAGGACCCAGTACTTC